These 2 T cell receptor beta chains originate from one sample sequenced in a study of blood T cell repertoires in COVID-19. This table comes from immunoSEQ multiplex PCR, and its TCRdb copy is limited to in-frame clones, with some not included. The table lists some 250,000 clones, around 80% of them singletons, with approximately 3.2% in the top ten. Source material: peripheral blood. Receptors were obtained from a woman under 30 with acute or convalescent COVID-19.

CDR3 residues: CASSQGLAGGPYNEQFF. The CDR3 nucleotides are TGTGCCAGCAGCCAAGGACTAGCGGGAGGGCCCTACAATGAGCAGTTCTTC. The chain links TRBV3-1 (or the pseudogene TRBV3-2) to TRBJ2-1; 14 bases agree with TRBD2. After removal of 1 base from V and 2 bases from J, the junction contained 1 base not matched to a gene. This CDR3 has 17 residues. The germline V gene encodes CDR1 LGHDT and CDR2 YNNKEL (reference sequence).

The chain couples TRBV15 to TRBJ2-2; 10 bases match TRBD2. V was pared by 0 bases and J by 7 bases, with 11 bases of the junction left unmatched. Germline CDR1 is LNHNV and CDR2 is YYDKDF (reference sequence). The CDR3 totals 18 residues. DNA of the CDR3: TGTGCCACCAGCAGAGATTGGCCTAGCGGGAGTGCTGGCGGGGAGCTGTTTTTT. Its protein is CATSRDWPSGSAGGELFF.